The 11 T cell receptor beta chains listed next were all sequenced from one sample in a study of blood T cells in healthy people across ages. Primed by a sample-barcoded 5' primer and a J-beta primer mix, a second PCR proceeded for about 6 to 11 cycles. MiXCR, applied by TCRdb to the 5' RACE reads, yields one record per CDR3 protein. This sample has about 640,000 distinct CDR3 sequences, with about 54% found just once. Sequencing used blood. These receptors were collected from a man in his sixties in good health.

This sequence joins TRBV3-1 and TRBJ1-6, with 9 bases that match TRBD1. The germline CDR1 and CDR2 sequences are LGHDT and YNNKEL (reference sequence). This CDR3 comprises 13 residues. V dropped 6 bases and J dropped 7; count of bases not matched to a gene: 1. The CDR3 is CASRGTGNSPLHF. CDR3 sequence (DNA): TGTGCCAGCAGGGGGACAGGGAATTCACCCCTCCACTTT.

The chain has TRBV4-2 and TRBJ2-7; D might be TRBD2 (5 bases). The last part of the DNA fits TRBJ2-5 better; the J call may be wrong. The CDR3 is made up of 15 amino acids. The germline V gene encodes CDR1 LGHNA and CDR2 YNFKEQ. CDR3 sequence reads: CASSQESSEEETQYF. For the CDR3, the DNA is TGTGCCAGCAGCCAAGAAAGTAGCGAGGAAGAGACCCAGTACTTC.

To note about this clonotype: The CDR3 end shows no conserved phenylalanine or tryptophan, and so a read error is likely. This chain uses TRBV7-2 with TRBJ2-1, with 10 bases aligning to TRBD1. This CDR3 contains 14 residues. Germline V gene data show CDR1 as SGHTA and CDR2 as FQGNSA. V dropped 6 bases and J dropped 9; count of bases not matched to a gene: 8. The CDR3 reads CASRAGTGASEQFS. As DNA, the CDR3 is TGTGCCAGCAGAGCCGGGACAGGGGCGTCTGAGCAGTTCTCC.

The chain carries TRBV11-2 and TRBJ2-2; 12 bases fit TRBD1. The ends lost 8 bases at V and 6 bases at J; junction bases unmatched: 7. The CDR3 is 15 residues long. Germline CDR1 and CDR2: SGHAT and FQNNGV. The CDR3 DNA sequence: TGTGCCAGCGGGCCGGGACAGGGGGCCTCCGGGGAGCTGTTTTTT. Encoded protein: CASGPGQGASGELFF.

This clonotype was seen many times. The V gene is TRBV28, the J gene TRBJ2-5; 7 nucleotides line up with TRBD1. The ends lost 5 bases at V and 13 bases at J; junction bases unmatched: 13. The CDR3 totals 13 residues. CDR1 is MDHEN and CDR2 is SYDVKM in the germline V gene. CDR3 DNA: TGTGCCAGCAGTGTGTCCGGGACAGTGGATAGGTACTTC. It encodes CASSVSGTVDRYF.

The table lists this clonotype with a few counts. This chain joins TRBV12-5 and TRBJ2-5; D is unresolved. The end of the DNA aligns better with TRBJ2-7, so the J call may be wrong. This CDR3 spans 13 amino acids. Germline values: CDR1 LGHNT, CDR2 FRNRAP. In DNA, the CDR3 is TGTGCTAGTGGTTTGGTACGGAGTCGCGAGCAGTACTTC. This sequence encodes CASGLVRSREQYF.

The chain joins TRBV3-1 to TRBJ1-2; D is unclear. V lost 2 bases to trimming and J lost 7 bases, with 5 bases between them. The CDR3 has 11 amino acids. Germline V gives CDR1 LGHDT, CDR2 YNNKEL (reference sequence). Here the CDR3 DNA reads TGTGCCAGCAGCCAACAAGGTGGCTACACCTTC. It yields the protein CASSQQGGYTF.

The chain carries TRBV6-2 or TRBV6-3 and TRBJ1-2, with TRBD1 matching 8 bases. This CDR3 has 15 residues. The junction had 9 bases not matched to a gene; V was cut back by 5 bases and J by 4 bases. CDR1 MNHEY and CDR2 SVGEGT come from the germline V gene. The CDR3 sequence is CASSPRAGGLYGYTF. The CDR3 DNA follows: TGTGCCAGCAGTCCCCGGGCAGGGGGCCTCTATGGCTACACCTTC.

The chain employs TRBV20-1 and TRBJ2-7, with D perhaps TRBD2 (6 bases). Trimming took off 0 bases at V and 7 bases at J, with 16 bases between the two ends. This CDR3 has 14 residues. Per the germline V gene, CDR1 is DFQATT and CDR2 is SNEGSKA (reference sequence). The CDR3 loop is CSAREGARRDEQYF. The DNA for the CDR3 is TGCAGTGCTAGAGAAGGGGCCAGGCGGGATGAGCAGTACTTC.

This clonotype was seen just once. This chain connects TRBV21-1 to TRBJ1-4; TRBD1 is the table's D call, not checked against the DNA. TRBV21-1 is classified as a pseudogene. CDR3 size: 16 residues. In nucleotides, the CDR3 is TGTGCCAGCAGCAGATGTTTCTGGGGCGTCGGAGGGAAACTGTTTTTT. Its translation: CASSRCFWGVGGKLFF.

Notes on this clonotype: This may come from a read error, since a much larger clone is one base off. This chain joins TRBV12-3 or TRBV12-4 and TRBJ2-5, with a possible D match to TRBD1 (5 bases). The CDR3 totals 13 residues. The CDR3 nucleotides read TGTGCCGGCAGTTTAGGGGCCCCAGAGACCCAGTACTTC. As protein: CAGSLGAPETQYF.